Listed below are T cell receptor beta chains from one sample, sequenced in a study of beta chain features in type 1 diabetes. Profiled with immunoSEQ multiplex PCR; TCRdb holds only in-frame clones, not every one. This table holds some 160,000 clones, around 8.4% found once. Sequenced sample: central memory CD4+ T cells from blood. These receptors were collected from a woman aged 18-29 years with type 1 diabetes. Each CDR3 is given with its conserved first and last residue. The D gene is left open where the match is weak. The listing skips clone size in some rows; elsewhere it reads once, few, many or a size class.

cdr3_aa: CASSLGRVSSYEQYF
cdr3_nt: TGTGCCAGCAGCTTAGGGCGGGTCAGCTCCTACGAGCAGTACTTC
v_call: TRBV11-2
d_call: .
clone_size: .
j_call: TRBJ2-7

cdr3_aa: CASSQEGALAEQFF
cdr3_nt: TGCGCCAGCAGCCAAGAAGGGGCCTTAGCTGAGCAGTTCTTC
v_call: TRBV4-3
d_call: .
clone_size: few
j_call: TRBJ2-1

cdr3_aa: CASSLERRSSYNEQFF
cdr3_nt: TGTGCCAGCAGCTTAGAGCGGAGGAGCTCCTACAATGAGCAGTTCTTC
v_call: TRBV11-2
d_call: .
clone_size: .
j_call: TRBJ2-1

cdr3_aa: CASSQDRELGTGELFF
cdr3_nt: TGCGCCAGCAGCCAAGATCGGGAGTTAGGGACCGGGGAGCTGTTTTTT
v_call: TRBV4-1
d_call: .
clone_size: few
j_call: TRBJ2-2

cdr3_aa: CASSLGRGIDGYTF
cdr3_nt: TGTGCCAGCAGCTTAGGGCGGGGAATCGATGGCTACACCTTC
v_call: TRBV7-3
d_call: .
clone_size: few
j_call: TRBJ1-2

cdr3_aa: CSTDTDKSLPEAFF
cdr3_nt: TGCAGCACAGACACCGACAAGTCCTTGCCTGAAGCTTTCTTT
v_call: TRBV29-1
d_call: .
clone_size: .
j_call: TRBJ1-1

cdr3_aa: CASSRILLSNEQFF
cdr3_nt: TGTGCCAGCAGCCGTATACTATTGTCCAATGAGCAGTTCTTC
v_call: TRBV7-2
d_call: .
clone_size: .
j_call: TRBJ2-1

cdr3_aa: CASSSTPSGNNEQFF
cdr3_nt: TGTGCCAGCAGCTCCACACCTAGCGGGAACAATGAGCAGTTCTTC
v_call: TRBV7-3
d_call: TRBD2
clone_size: .
j_call: TRBJ2-1

cdr3_aa: CASSFLSGAAGNIQYF
cdr3_nt: TGTGCCAGCAGCTTTCTATCGGGAGCAGCGGGAAACATTCAGTACTTC
v_call: TRBV7-8
d_call: .
clone_size: .
j_call: TRBJ2-4

cdr3_aa: CASSPNRNPYEQYF
cdr3_nt: TGTGCCAGCAGTCCTAACAGGAACCCCTACGAGCAGTACTTC
v_call: TRBV25-1
d_call: .
clone_size: .
j_call: TRBJ2-7

cdr3_aa: CASSLGQRDEQYF
cdr3_nt: TGTGCCAGCAGCTTAGGTCAGCGCGACGAGCAGTACTTC
v_call: TRBV7-8
d_call: .
clone_size: .
j_call: TRBJ2-7

cdr3_aa: CASSQALQGYGYTF
cdr3_nt: TGTGCCAGCAGCCAAGCCCTGCAGGGTTACGGCTACACCTTC
v_call: TRBV4-2
d_call: .
clone_size: few
j_call: TRBJ1-2

cdr3_aa: CASSPGHTTGNTIYF
cdr3_nt: TGTGCCAGCAGCCCGGGACATACTACAGGAAACACCATATATTTT
v_call: TRBV7-3
d_call: .
clone_size: few
j_call: TRBJ1-3

cdr3_aa: CASSAGQGQETQYF
cdr3_nt: TGTGCCAGCAGTGCCGGGCAGGGTCAAGAGACCCAGTACTTC
v_call: TRBV13
d_call: .
clone_size: few
j_call: TRBJ2-5

cdr3_aa: CASSSLSARQYF
cdr3_nt: TGTGCCAGCAGCTCCCTTAGCGCCCGTCAGTACTTC
v_call: TRBV7-2
d_call: .
clone_size: few
j_call: TRBJ2-4

cdr3_aa: CASSLGGLRTDEQFF
cdr3_nt: TGTGCCAGCAGCTTAGGTGGACTACGTACGGATGAGCAGTTCTTC
v_call: TRBV7-9
d_call: .
clone_size: .
j_call: TRBJ2-1

cdr3_aa: CASSQDRPSGNTAQFF
cdr3_nt: TGCGCCAGCAGCCAAGATCGCCCTAGCGGGAATACGGCCCAGTTCTTC
v_call: TRBV4-3
d_call: TRBD2
clone_size: few
j_call: TRBJ2-1

cdr3_aa: CASSSSGPYGYTF
cdr3_nt: TGTGCCAGCAGCTCCTCAGGGCCCTATGGCTACACCTTC
v_call: TRBV11-2
d_call: .
clone_size: .
j_call: TRBJ1-2

cdr3_aa: CASSSLSGQPQHF
cdr3_nt: TGTGCCAGCAGTTCTCTCTCCGGTCAGCCCCAGCATTTT
v_call: TRBV27
d_call: .
clone_size: .
j_call: TRBJ1-5

cdr3_aa: CASSGENTGELFF
cdr3_nt: TGTGCCAGCAGCGGGGAGAACACCGGGGAGCTGTTTTTT
v_call: TRBV28
d_call: .
clone_size: few
j_call: TRBJ2-2

cdr3_aa: CASSGGLAHLAKNIQYF
cdr3_nt: TGTGCCAGCAGCGGTGGACTAGCGCATCTAGCCAAAAACATTCAGTACTTC
v_call: TRBV7-3
d_call: TRBD2
clone_size: few
j_call: TRBJ2-4

cdr3_aa: CASRALETQYF
cdr3_nt: TGTGCCAGCAGAGCTCTAGAGACCCAGTACTTC
v_call: TRBV6-5
d_call: .
clone_size: .
j_call: TRBJ2-5

cdr3_aa: CATKPGQGYNSPLHF
cdr3_nt: TGTGCCACCAAACCGGGACAGGGCTATAATTCACCCCTCCACTTT
v_call: TRBV6-5
d_call: TRBD1
clone_size: .
j_call: TRBJ1-6

cdr3_aa: CASSWDNRNQPQHF
cdr3_nt: TGTGCCAGCAGCTGGGACAACCGCAATCAGCCCCAGCATTTT
v_call: TRBV11-2
d_call: .
clone_size: .
j_call: TRBJ1-5

cdr3_aa: CASSFENVYGYTF
cdr3_nt: TGTGCCAGCAGCTTTGAGAACGTCTATGGCTACACCTTC
v_call: TRBV7-9
d_call: .
clone_size: .
j_call: TRBJ1-2

cdr3_aa: CASSYLRSTDTQYF
cdr3_nt: TGTGCCAGCAGCTATTTGCGGAGCACAGATACGCAGTATTTT
v_call: TRBV11-3
d_call: .
clone_size: .
j_call: TRBJ2-3

cdr3_aa: CASRSQGAEAFF
cdr3_nt: TGTGCCAGCAGGTCACAGGGAGCTGAAGCTTTCTTT
v_call: TRBV13
d_call: .
clone_size: .
j_call: TRBJ1-1

cdr3_aa: CASSLGPSGEVTEQYF
cdr3_nt: TGCGCCAGCAGCCTGGGGCCTAGCGGGGAGGTAACGGAGCAGTACTTC
v_call: TRBV5-1
d_call: TRBD2
clone_size: .
j_call: TRBJ2-7

cdr3_aa: CASSVALGGTNYGYTF
cdr3_nt: TGTGCCAGCAGCGTAGCCCTGGGAGGGACCAACTATGGCTACACCTTC
v_call: TRBV9
d_call: .
clone_size: few
j_call: TRBJ1-2

cdr3_aa: CASSSQGALGYTF
cdr3_nt: TGTGCCAGCAGTTCACAGGGGGCGTTAGGCTACACCTTC
v_call: TRBV2
d_call: TRBD1
clone_size: few
j_call: TRBJ1-2

cdr3_aa: CASRRDRGEETQYF
cdr3_nt: TGTGCCAGCAGAAGGGACAGGGGGGAAGAGACCCAGTACTTC
v_call: TRBV6-5
d_call: TRBD1
clone_size: .
j_call: TRBJ2-5

cdr3_aa: CASSPGQGALYEQYF
cdr3_nt: TGTGCCAGCAGCCCGGGACAGGGGGCGTTGTACGAGCAGTACTTC
v_call: TRBV5-4
d_call: TRBD1
clone_size: .
j_call: TRBJ2-7

cdr3_aa: CASSQAQYNEQFF
cdr3_nt: TGCGCCAGCAGCCAAGCCCAGTACAATGAGCAGTTCTTC
v_call: TRBV4-1
d_call: .
clone_size: .
j_call: TRBJ2-1

cdr3_aa: CASSASASGEQFF
cdr3_nt: TGTGCCAGCAGTGCATCGGCCTCAGGGGAGCAGTTCTTC
v_call: TRBV7-9
d_call: .
clone_size: few
j_call: TRBJ2-1

cdr3_aa: CASSPGQGLGEAFF
cdr3_nt: TGTGCCAGCAGTCCGGGACAGGGATTAGGTGAAGCTTTCTTT
v_call: TRBV25-1
d_call: TRBD1
clone_size: few
j_call: TRBJ1-1

cdr3_aa: CASSSGQPQHF
cdr3_nt: TGTGCCAGCAGTTCCGGTCAGCCCCAGCATTTT
v_call: TRBV28
d_call: .
clone_size: .
j_call: TRBJ1-5

cdr3_aa: CASSQEGQASYEQYF
cdr3_nt: TGCGCCAGCAGCCAAGAAGGTCAGGCTTCCTACGAGCAGTACTTC
v_call: TRBV4-3
d_call: .
clone_size: few
j_call: TRBJ2-7

cdr3_aa: CASSFATSGYNEQFF
cdr3_nt: TGCGCCAGCAGCTTTGCAACTAGCGGCTACAATGAGCAGTTCTTC
v_call: TRBV5-1
d_call: TRBD2
clone_size: .
j_call: TRBJ2-1

cdr3_aa: CASSPQGVGRGETQYF
cdr3_nt: TGCGCCAGCAGCCCCCAAGGGGTGGGGAGGGGAGAGACCCAGTACTTC
v_call: TRBV4-3
d_call: TRBD2
clone_size: .
j_call: TRBJ2-5

cdr3_aa: CASSPPRSGTQYF
cdr3_nt: TGTGCCAGCAGCCCACCACGCAGTGGGACCCAGTACTTC
v_call: TRBV28
d_call: .
clone_size: .
j_call: TRBJ2-5

cdr3_aa: CASSYSITDLGYGYTF
cdr3_nt: TGTGCCAGCAGTTACTCTATTACGGACTTGGGCTATGGCTACACCTTC
v_call: TRBV6-5
d_call: .
clone_size: .
j_call: TRBJ1-2

cdr3_aa: CSVEGGGYGYTF
cdr3_nt: TGCAGCGTTGAAGGGGGGGGGTATGGCTACACCTTC
v_call: TRBV29-1
d_call: .
clone_size: few
j_call: TRBJ1-2

cdr3_aa: CASSLTQGNYGYTF
cdr3_nt: TGTGCCAGCAGCTTGACGCAGGGGAACTATGGCTACACCTTC
v_call: TRBV5-5
d_call: .
clone_size: .
j_call: TRBJ1-2

cdr3_aa: CASSVGAGDFIETQYF
cdr3_nt: TGTGCCAGCAGCGTCGGAGCGGGAGATTTTATCGAGACCCAGTACTTC
v_call: TRBV9
d_call: TRBD2
clone_size: many
j_call: TRBJ2-5

cdr3_aa: CASSPRTGGEETQYF
cdr3_nt: TGTGCCAGCTCACCTCGGACAGGGGGCGAAGAGACCCAGTACTTC
v_call: TRBV18
d_call: TRBD1
clone_size: .
j_call: TRBJ2-5

cdr3_aa: CASSYLPGQSYEQYF
cdr3_nt: TGTGCCAGCAGTTACTTACCGGGACAGAGTTACGAGCAGTACTTC
v_call: TRBV6-5
d_call: TRBD1
clone_size: few
j_call: TRBJ2-7

cdr3_aa: CAPMGMGRDIPSYEQYF
cdr3_nt: TGTGCGCCCATGGGGATGGGAAGGGACATCCCCTCCTACGAGCAGTACTTC
v_call: TRBV13
d_call: .
clone_size: .
j_call: TRBJ2-7

cdr3_aa: CSVGQSYTGELFF
cdr3_nt: TGCAGCGTGGGACAGTCCTACACCGGGGAGCTGTTTTTT
v_call: TRBV29-1
d_call: TRBD1
clone_size: .
j_call: TRBJ2-2

cdr3_aa: CASSHTGSGTGELFF
cdr3_nt: TGCGCCAGCAGCCACACAGGGTCCGGTACCGGGGAGCTGTTTTTT
v_call: TRBV11-2
d_call: .
clone_size: .
j_call: TRBJ2-2

cdr3_aa: CASSLGGGTYEQYF
cdr3_nt: TGTGCCAGCAGCTTAGGGGGGGGGACCTACGAGCAGTACTTC
v_call: TRBV7-2
d_call: TRBD2
clone_size: few
j_call: TRBJ2-7

cdr3_aa: CASSVEGGGTYEQYF
cdr3_nt: TGTGCCAGCAGCGTAGAGGGCGGGGGGACCTACGAGCAGTACTTC
v_call: TRBV9
d_call: TRBD2
clone_size: .
j_call: TRBJ2-7

cdr3_aa: CASSPSRGNYGYTF
cdr3_nt: TGTGCCAGCAGCCCTTCCCGGGGGAACTATGGCTACACCTTC
v_call: TRBV11-2
d_call: .
clone_size: few
j_call: TRBJ1-2

cdr3_aa: CASSPQDTQYF
cdr3_nt: TGTGCCAGCAGCCCCCAAGATACGCAGTATTTT
v_call: TRBV11-2
d_call: .
clone_size: .
j_call: TRBJ2-3

cdr3_aa: CASTSPGLPYEQYF
cdr3_nt: TGTGCCAGCACATCCCCGGGACTCCCCTACGAGCAGTACTTC
v_call: TRBV6-5
d_call: .
clone_size: .
j_call: TRBJ2-7

cdr3_aa: CASSLGEAIMEQFF
cdr3_nt: TGCGCCAGCAGCTTGGGGGAGGCTATAATGGAGCAGTTCTTC
v_call: TRBV5-1
d_call: .
clone_size: few
j_call: TRBJ2-1

cdr3_aa: CASVPDRNYGYTF
cdr3_nt: TGTGCCAGCGTACCCGACAGAAACTATGGCTACACCTTC
v_call: TRBV6-5
d_call: .
clone_size: .
j_call: TRBJ1-2

cdr3_aa: CASSPTSTETQYF
cdr3_nt: TGTGCCAGCTCGCCGACTAGCACAGAGACCCAGTACTTC
v_call: TRBV18
d_call: TRBD2
clone_size: many
j_call: TRBJ2-5